Shown below are 2 T cell receptor beta chains from a single sample sequenced in a study of T-cell memory formation after mild COVID-19. One entry per CDR3 protein results from TCRdb running MiXCR on the 5' RACE reads. This sample has 250,000 to 350,000 distinct CDR3 sequences, with approximately 19% found just once. Input material: PBMCs or a T cell subset sorted from them (not recorded which). These receptor sequences come from a man between 18 and 35 years old who had mild COVID-19 (a few samples of this study predate the infection). Cell type and time point are not known.

There are many counts of this clonotype. The V gene is TRBV9, the J gene TRBJ2-3; the D is unclear. CDR1 and CDR2 (germline): SGDLS, YYNGEE. The CDR3 sequence is 14 residues long. With 0 bases removed from V and 5 bases from J, the gap between germline ends came to 10 bases. The CDR3 sequence: CASSVAKVEDTQYF. In DNA, the CDR3 is TGTGCCAGCAGCGTAGCTAAGGTAGAAGATACGCAGTATTTT.

This clonotype was counted only a few times. This chain links TRBV19 with TRBJ1-1; no clear D. This CDR3 contains 12 residues. Germline assignment: CDR1 LNHDA and CDR2 SQIVND (reference sequence). V was shortened by 5 bases and J by 11 bases, with 15 bases between the two germline ends. CDR3 bases: TGTGCCAGTAGTCCCCGTGAGGGTGGGGCTTTCTTT. Its protein is CASSPREGGAFF.